This T cell receptor (beta chain) was captured by sequencing in a study of identical twins. MiXCR, applied by TCRdb to the 5' RACE reads, yields one record per CDR3 protein. The data contain a few hundred thousand distinct CDR3 sequences, roughly 13% of them singletons. Study findings and constraints: For out-of-frame beta sequences, excess twin sharing was weaker.

About this clonotype: Its antigen is unknown.

Trimming removed 0 bases at V and 10 bases at J, with 17 bases between. Germline V gene sequence: CDR1 SGHRS, CDR2 YFSETQ. The CDR3 is 15 amino acids. The data also belong to a second study, concerning yellow fever vaccine responses in identical twins.

The chain uses TRBV5-1 and TRBJ2-1; maybe TRBD2 (6 bases). Sample: memory (CD45RO+) T cells sorted from blood. This clonotype was sampled from a woman younger than 35 in good health. CDR3 nucleotide sequence: TGCGCCAGCAGCTTGGGGGCTAGCGAGAGTGGGGAGCAGTTCTTC. Protein: CASSLGASESGEQFF.